The T cell receptor (beta chain) under discussion was sequenced for a study of blood T cell repertoires in COVID-19. Across the whole study: The origin of the acute and convalescent COVID-19 samples was the United States, Italy and Spain.

Germline V gives CDR1 SGHNT, CDR2 YENEEA. V was cut by 1 base and J by 12 bases, with 16 bases left in between. The CDR3 is 14 amino acids. Original handling: Quantification of nucleated cells was approximated via reference gene primer amplification. Profiled with immunoSEQ multiplex PCR; TCRdb holds only in-frame clones, not every one. From that table come the V and J calls and clone size; the DNA was used to work out D and trimming. This table has hundreds of thousands of clones, about 80% appearing once. The participants were between about 18 and 90 years old and came from about two dozen US areas. Cohorts were based on clinical histories the participants reported.

J is TRBJ2-1 and V is TRBV11-3, with D possibly TRBD2 on 6 matching bases. The sequence was collected from a young man with acute COVID-19. Sequenced input: PBMCs or T cells enriched from blood (not recorded which). CDR3 bases: TGTGCCAGCAGCTTAGGTGGCCCCGGCGGGGTGCAGTTCTTC. It yields the protein CASSLGGPGGVQFF. The complete variable domain, with remaining parts taken from reference TRBV11-3 and TRBJ2-1, reads EAGVVQSPRYKIIEKKQPVAFWCNPISGHNTLYWYLQNLGQGPELLIRYENEEAVDDSQLPKDRFSAERLKGVDSTLKIQPAELGDSAVYLCASSLGGPGGVQFFGPGTRLTVL.